What follows is one T cell receptor beta chain and its context. Antigen specificity is unknown. TCRdb re-analysed the reads in MiXCR, keeping a single row per CDR3 protein. The table has 800,000 to 950,000 distinct CDR3 sequences, about 33% seen once. The data were obtained in a study of T cell repertoires in cytomegalovirus infection. Study at large: HLA-C-restricted CMV epitopes, recently identified, and well-studied HLA-B-restricted ones were used by the study. Public TCR beta signatures provided an indication of both CMV infection and a matching HLA type. Findings of the study overall: Based on cumulative public TCR beta family frequency, carriers of CMV plus the relevant HLA were identified. Clonotype analysis showed dominance of the ex vivo response by HLA-C-restricted CMV-specific TCR beta clonotypes.

Germline V gives CDR1 SEHNR, CDR2 FQNEAQ (reference sequence). Trimming took 5 bases from V and 7 from J; bases not matched to a gene: 6. The CDR3 contains 15 residues. Sequenced here: cultured CD8+ T cells from PBMCs, sampled from culture after CMV antigen stimulation. The chain combines TRBV7-9 with TRBJ2-1; the match to TRBD2 covers 12 bases. The origin of this receptor is a human donor in good health (CMV status not recorded). Some clones in this sample may be carry-over from other donors' samples. CDR3: CASSPTSGGFNEQFF. CDR3 nucleotides: TGTGCCAGCAGCCCCACTAGCGGGGGGTTTAATGAGCAGTTCTTC.